This passage covers 21 T cell receptor beta chains from one sample sequenced in a study of blood T cells in healthy people across ages. A second PCR, run for roughly 7 to 11 cycles, used a sample-barcoded 5' primer plus a J-beta primer mix. TCRdb ran MiXCR on the 5' RACE reads and lists one entry per CDR3 protein. The data contain approximately 770,000 distinct CDR3 sequences, 58% of them singletons. Sequencing input: blood. These receptors all come from a man aged 25 to 40 in good health.

The chain recombines TRBV5-1 with TRBJ2-1; TRBD2 might be the D (5 bases). CDR3 size: 17 residues. The germline V gene encodes CDR1 SGHRS and CDR2 YFSETQ. Trimming pared 0 bases from V and 9 bases from J, leaving 22 bases between. The CDR3 region is CASSLAFEGIGAGEQFF. The CDR3 coding sequence is TGCGCCAGCAGCTTGGCCTTCGAGGGAATAGGAGCCGGTGAGCAGTTCTTC. The complete variable domain, with remaining parts taken from reference TRBV5-1 and TRBJ2-1, reads KAGVTQTPRYLIKTRGQQVTLSCSPISGHRSVSWYQQTPGQGLQFLFEYFSETQRNKGNFPGRFSGRQFSNSRSEMNVSTLELGDSALYLCASSLAFEGIGAGEQFFGPGTRLTVL.

There are a few counts of this clonotype. The V call is TRBV12-3 or TRBV12-4, the J call TRBJ2-3, with TRBD2 matching 10 bases. V lost 3 bases and J lost 4; bases outside the gene matches: 4. The CDR3 has 15 residues. The CDR3 here is CASSFLAGESDTQYF. The CDR3 coding sequence is TGTGCCAGCAGTTTTCTAGCGGGAGAATCAGATACGCAGTATTTT.

In this sample, this clonotype turned up a few times. The DNA for the CDR3 is TGCGCCAGCAGCTTGGGGACAAGAGTCTTTCACTCCTACGAGCAGTACTTC. Protein sequence: CASSLGTRVFHSYEQYF. This sequence joins TRBV5-1 and TRBJ2-7; maybe TRBD1 (5 bases). The V gene's germline CDR1 is SGHRS and CDR2 YFSETQ. CDR3 size: 17 residues. V lost 0 bases and J lost 0, with 16 bases in between.

This clonotype came up many times. The chain employs TRBV4-3 and TRBJ2-7; 10 positions agree with TRBD2. The J segment lost 2 bases and the V segment lost 3 bases, leaving 4 bases of the junction unmatched. CDR3 size: 15 residues. Germline V gives CDR1 LGHNA, CDR2 YSLEER. CDR3 residues: CASSQDGLAAYEQYF. CDR3 sequence (DNA): TGCGCCAGCAGCCAGGACGGACTAGCGGCCTACGAGCAGTACTTC.

The chain is built from TRBV6-5 and TRBJ1-6; D is uncertain. Germline V CDR1 and CDR2: MNHEY, SVGAGI. The CDR3 consists of 12 residues. V lost 2 bases and J lost 6, with 2 bases in between. The CDR3 here is CASSYLNSPLHF. CDR3 bases: TGTGCCAGCAGTTACCTTAATTCACCCCTCCACTTT.

This sequence joins TRBV27 and TRBJ1-2; 10 positions agree with TRBD1. The CDR3 is made up of 12 amino acids. The germline gives CDR1 MNHEY, CDR2 SMNVEV (reference sequence). Trimming cost V 8 bases and J 8 bases; bases outside gene matches: 5. CDR3 sequence (DNA): TGTGCCAGCCGACAGGGGGCAAAGGGCTACACCTTC. Its translation is CASRQGAKGYTF.

The chain combines TRBV28 with TRBJ2-1; 8 bases are shared with TRBD1. Trimming at V came to 9 bases and at J to 5 bases, leaving 6 bases not matched to a gene. The CDR3 is made up of 13 amino acids. The germline CDR1 and CDR2 sequences are MDHEN and SYDVKM. The CDR3: CASVTTGDNEQFF. Here the CDR3 DNA reads TGTGCCAGTGTAACGACAGGGGACAATGAGCAGTTCTTC.

The chain uses TRBV3-1 and TRBJ1-2; D remains ambiguous. V was cut by 0 bases and J by 2 bases, with 10 bases left in between. The CDR3 runs 15 residues. Looked up from germline, CDR1 is LGHDT and CDR2 is YNNKEL (reference sequence). The CDR3 protein is CASSQETSRNYGYTF. CDR3 bases: TGTGCCAGCAGCCAAGAAACCTCCCGGAACTATGGCTACACCTTC. Looking up the rest from reference TRBV3-1 and TRBJ1-2 gives the full variable domain: DTAVSQTPKYLVTQMGNDKSIKCEQNLGHDTMYWYKQDSKKFLKIMFSYNNKELIINETVPNRFSPKSPDKAHLNLHINSLELGDSAVYFCASSQETSRNYGYTFGSGTRLTVV.

The chain joins TRBV29-1 to TRBJ1-5, with 9 bases that match TRBD1. V shed 6 bases and J 6 bases; nucleotides not matched to a gene: 3. CDR3 length: 12 residues. Germline CDR1 is SQVTM and CDR2 is ANQGSEA. The chain's CDR3 is CSVRQGGQPQHF. CDR3 in DNA: TGCAGCGTAAGACAGGGGGGTCAGCCCCAGCATTTT.

V and J are TRBV4-3 and TRBJ2-3; a weak D match, TRBD2 (6 bases). Trimming pared 0 bases from V and 3 bases from J, leaving 16 bases between. The CDR3 length is 17 residues. The V gene's germline CDR1 is LGHNA and CDR2 YSLEER. CDR3 nucleotides: TGCGCCAGCAGCCAAGAGTATCGCGACGGGGGTACAGATACGCAGTATTTT. Protein product: CASSQEYRDGGTDTQYF.

Regarding this clonotype: The DNA is left out, because the CDR3 cannot be placed on it with certainty; the CDR3 is given as TCRdb lists it. The CDR3 here is CASSFLADTQYF. V and J are TRBV12-3 or TRBV12-4 and TRBJ2-3. The CDR3 spans 12 amino acids, including both terminal residues.

This chain links TRBV20-1 with TRBJ2-1; 7 nucleotides line up with TRBD1. The CDR3 contains 14 residues. CDR1 and CDR2 (germline): DFQATT, SNEGSKA (reference sequence). Losses at the gene ends were 5 bases for V and 5 bases for J; bases not matched to a gene: 9. The CDR3 coding sequence is TGCAGTGCTCCCGGGGACAGTTATGACAATGAGCAGTTCTTC. Protein: CSAPGDSYDNEQFF.

This chain uses TRBV7-2 with TRBJ2-3, with 9 bases identical to TRBD2. Trimming removed 7 bases from V and 4 bases from J; junction bases left unmatched: 9. The CDR3 length is 15 residues. Germline V gene data show CDR1 as SGHTA and CDR2 as FQGNSA. DNA for the CDR3: TGTGCCAGCATTAGGCGGGAGGGCCGCTCAGATACGCAGTATTTT. Translated: CASIRREGRSDTQYF.

The rearrangement joins TRBV5-1 to TRBJ2-7; the D gene is possibly TRBD1 (5 bases). This CDR3 has 13 amino acids. V lost 5 bases, J lost 3 bases, and 12 bases lay in between. Per germline, CDR1 SGHRS and CDR2 YFSETQ. CDR3 sequence: CASSTKGNYEQYF. CDR3 DNA: TGCGCCAGCAGTACCAAGGGGAACTACGAGCAGTACTTC.

The J gene is TRBJ1-5, the V gene TRBV20-1; D may be TRBD1 (6 bases). Trimming removed 3 bases from V and 4 bases from J, with 10 bases in between. Germline CDR1 and CDR2: DFQATT and SNEGSKA (reference sequence). The CDR3 runs to 13 residues. The CDR3 DNA is TGCAGTGCTAGTAGGGGGTTGAATCAGCCCCAGCATTTT. This translates into CSASRGLNQPQHF.

V gene TRBV20-1 combines with J gene TRBJ2-5; D is tentatively TRBD1 or TRBD2 (5 bases each). TRBJ2-7 matches the DNA end more closely, so the J call is doubtful. The CDR3 loop spans 16 amino acids. CDR1 is DFQATT, CDR2 SNEGSKA, per germline (reference sequence). CDR3 protein: CSALGSHGTQRDEQYF. Written as DNA, the CDR3 is TGCAGTGCTTTGGGGTCCCACGGGACCCAAAGGGACGAGCAGTACTTC.

V is TRBV6-1 and J is TRBJ2-5; 7 bases fit TRBD2. The CDR3 extends over 16 amino acids. The trim removed 4 bases at V and 3 bases at J, leaving 11 bases unmatched. CDR1 and CDR2 (germline): MNHNS, SASEGT. The CDR3, as DNA: TGTGCCAGCAGTGGACCCCTAGCGGCATGGGAAGAGACCCAGTACTTC. Encoded protein: CASSGPLAAWEETQYF.

J is TRBJ2-3 and V is TRBV14, with D perhaps matching TRBD1 (5 bases). The CDR3 spans 15 residues. Germline-derived CDR1 and CDR2 are SGHDN and FVKESK. V lost 6 bases and J lost 2, with 15 bases in between. Written as DNA, the CDR3 is TGTGCCAGCAGACTAACCAGGGCAGTCACAGATACGCAGTATTTT. This sequence encodes CASRLTRAVTDTQYF.

This chain joins TRBV7-2 and TRBJ1-4, with D unresolved. Trimming stripped 0 bases from V and 8 bases from J, with 16 bases between. The CDR3 totals 16 residues. CDR1 is SGHTA, CDR2 FQGNSA, per germline. Here the CDR3 reads CASSLATALSREKLFF. The DNA for the CDR3 is TGTGCCAGCAGCTTAGCAACAGCTCTTAGCCGAGAAAAACTGTTTTTT.

The chain carries TRBV7-2 and TRBJ2-5; tentative D call: TRBD2 (7 bases). V was cut by 5 bases and J by 1 base, with 17 bases left in between. This CDR3 contains 16 residues. Germline CDR1 is SGHTA and CDR2 is FQGNSA. CDR3 nucleotides: TGTGCCAGCAGCCCGAGGCGGGGGCCAATCCAAGAGACCCAGTACTTC. Its protein is CASSPRRGPIQETQYF.

This clonotype has ten or more counts. V and J are TRBV29-1 and TRBJ2-1, with D unclear. V was pared by 4 bases and J by 4 bases, with 11 bases between. In germline, CDR1 is SQVTM, CDR2 ANQGSEA. The CDR3 has 13 residues. The CDR3 reads CSVVTVPYNEQFF. CDR3 DNA sequence: TGCAGCGTTGTGACTGTTCCATACAATGAGCAGTTCTTC.